These 17 T cell receptor beta chains were sequenced from one sample in a study of blood T cell repertoires in COVID-19. Assay: immunoSEQ multiplex PCR; the TCRdb copy retains only in-frame clones and omits some. This table has some 270,000 clones, approximately 90% appearing once. Sequencing was done on a sample of peripheral blood. Source of these receptors: a man aged 25-40 years with acute or convalescent COVID-19.

V gene TRBV24-1 combines with J gene TRBJ2-3, with TRBD2 matching 9 bases. This CDR3 region has 16 residues. With 1 base clipped from V and 4 bases from J, the junction kept 5 bases outside the gene matches. The germline gives CDR1 KGHDR, CDR2 SFDVKD. The CDR3 coding sequence is TGTGCCACCAGTGATTTCAGCAGCGGGGGGTCAGATACGCAGTATTTT. Amino acid sequence: CATSDFSSGGSDTQYF.

The rearrangement links TRBV4-1 to TRBJ1-4, with TRBD1 matching over 9 bases. CDR1 is MGHRA, CDR2 YSYEKL, per germline. The V segment lost 2 bases and the J segment 0 bases; nucleotides outside the gene matches: 4. This CDR3 has 17 residues. The CDR3 loop reads CASSQSGTGTTNEKLFF. In nucleotides, the CDR3 is TGCGCCAGCAGCCAATCGGGGACAGGGACAACTAATGAAAAACTGTTTTTT.

The V call is TRBV29-1, the J call TRBJ2-7, with D unclear. V lost 1 base to trimming and J lost 0 bases, with 13 bases between them. The CDR3 has 15 amino acids. The germline CDR1 and CDR2 sequences are SQVTM and ANQGSEA. CDR3 nucleotide sequence: TGCAGCGTTGAAGTTGAAGGAGCGAGCTCCTACGAGCAGTACTTC. It codes for CSVEVEGASSYEQYF.

This chain links TRBV5-1 with TRBJ2-5; 10 bases fit TRBD1. Per the germline V gene, CDR1 is SGHRS and CDR2 is YFSETQ. The junction had 5 bases not matched to a gene; V was cut back by 4 bases and J by 5 bases. This CDR3 has 14 amino acids. CDR3 amino acids: CASSRQGAGETQYF. As DNA, the CDR3 is TGCGCCAGCAGCAGACAGGGGGCCGGGGAGACCCAGTACTTC.

The chain joins TRBV7-9 to TRBJ1-1; 9 bases fit TRBD1. Germline V gene lookup returns CDR1 SEHNR and CDR2 FQNEAQ (reference sequence). V was clipped by 3 bases and J by 0 bases; unmatched bases: 5. The CDR3 is 16 amino acids. In nucleotides, the CDR3 is TGTGCCAGCAGCTTTGACAGGGGGAACCTGAACACTGAAGCTTTCTTT. It is translated as CASSFDRGNLNTEAFF.

In DNA form, the CDR3 reads TGTGCCAGTAAGGCGAGGGTTATGGGCACAGATACGCAGTATTTT. Encoded protein: CASKARVMGTDTQYF. The chain employs TRBV19 and TRBJ2-3, with D perhaps TRBD2 (5 bases). The germline V and J ends were trimmed by 7 bases and 1 base, with 15 bases remaining between them. This CDR3 comprises 15 residues. Per the germline V gene, CDR1 is LNHDA and CDR2 is SQIVND (reference sequence).

In this sample, this clone turned up once. This rearrangement joins TRBV19 to TRBJ1-2; TRBD1 agrees at 9 bases. With 3 bases clipped from V and 8 bases from J, the junction kept 7 bases outside the gene matches. The germline CDR1 and CDR2 sequences are LNHDA and SQIVND (reference sequence). The CDR3 spans 14 residues. Here the CDR3 reads CASSIGDRVEGYTF. The DNA for the CDR3 is TGTGCCAGTAGTATCGGGGACAGGGTAGAAGGCTACACCTTC.

J is TRBJ1-1 and V is TRBV6-5; 9 bases line up with TRBD1. The CDR3 has 14 amino acids. With V trimmed by 7 bases and J by 4 bases, 7 bases remained unmatched. Germline values: CDR1 MNHEY, CDR2 SVGAGI. The CDR3 spells CASTLGQGVTEAFF. The CDR3 nucleotides are TGTGCCAGCACCCTGGGACAGGGTGTCACTGAAGCTTTCTTT.

This clone showed up just once. In the same sample, other DNA sequences code for this CDR3. The J gene is TRBJ2-7, the V gene TRBV28; 9 bases line up with TRBD1. CDR1 is MDHEN, CDR2 SYDVKM, per germline. The CDR3 is made up of 14 amino acids. V trimming: 6 bases; J trimming: 4 bases; junction bases outside the gene matches: 7. In DNA form, the CDR3 reads TGTGCCAGCAGCTCCGGGACAGGGCCTTACGAGCAGTACTTC. Amino acids: CASSSGTGPYEQYF.

The V and J genes are TRBV11-2 and TRBJ1-5; perhaps TRBD1 as D (6 bases). The CDR3 is 14 residues long. Germline values: CDR1 SGHAT, CDR2 FQNNGV. Trimming removed 5 bases from V and 15 bases from J, with 23 bases in between. The CDR3 sequence is CASSATGPPVEPHF. CDR3 bases: TGTGCCAGCAGCGCGACAGGTCCACCTGTTGAACCGCATTTT. The full variable domain, in which reference TRBV11-2 and TRBJ1-5 provide the parts outside the CDR3, is EAGVAQSPRYKIIEKRQSVAFWCNPISGHATLYWYQQILGQGPKLLIQFQNNGVVDDSQLPKDRFSAERLKGVDSTLKIQPAKLEDSAVYLCASSATGPPVEPHFGDGTRLSIL.

The CDR3 protein is CASSPLYGSYEQYF. The CDR3 DNA is TGTGCCAGCAGCCCCCTTTATGGTAGCTACGAGCAGTACTTC. The chain employs TRBV11-2 and TRBJ2-7; no reliable D call. Germline lookup yields CDR1 SGHAT and CDR2 FQNNGV. With 5 bases removed from V and 3 bases from J, the gap between germline ends came to 14 bases. CDR3 length: 14 residues.

Only one count was recorded for this clone. CDR3 protein: CASSATLQGIEQFF. Here the CDR3 DNA reads TGTGCCAGCAGCGCAACTTTACAGGGCATTGAGCAGTTCTTC. The rearrangement joins TRBV9 to TRBJ2-1, with D possibly TRBD1 on 6 matching bases. The germline CDR1 and CDR2 sequences are SGDLS and YYNGEE. The CDR3 is made up of 14 amino acids. Trimming cost V 3 bases and J 9 bases, with 16 bases left between them.

The chain carries TRBV2 and TRBJ1-4; TRBD1 is a possible D gene (6 bases). This CDR3 has 15 amino acids. Trimming shortened V by 10 bases and J by 0 bases, and 15 bases separated the two germline ends. Germline V gene lookup returns CDR1 SNHLY and CDR2 FYNNEI. Here the CDR3 DNA reads TGTGCCACCAAAGTTGACAGGTCAACTAATGAAAAACTGTTTTTT. Residues: CATKVDRSTNEKLFF.

The chain has TRBV5-4 and TRBJ1-2, with 9 bases matching TRBD1. This CDR3 has 15 amino acids. The germline V gene has CDR1 SGHNT and CDR2 YYREEE (reference sequence). Trimming removed 4 bases from V and 0 bases from J; junction bases left unmatched: 4. Here the CDR3 reads CASSQDRGANYGYTF. In DNA, the CDR3 is TGTGCCAGCAGCCAGGACAGGGGAGCTAACTATGGCTACACCTTC. Variable domain in full (rest from reference TRBV5-4 and TRBJ1-2): ETGVTQSPTHLIKTRGQQVTLRCSSQSGHNTVSWYQQALGQGPQFIFQYYREEENGRGNFPPRFSGLQFPNYSSELNVNALELDDSALYLCASSQDRGANYGYTFGSGTRLTVV.

The J gene is TRBJ2-3, the V gene TRBV19; the match to TRBD2 covers 11 bases. Germline trimming cut 6 bases from V and 1 base from J; bases unmatched to any gene: 6. CDR3 size: 16 residues. The germline CDR1 and CDR2 sequences are LNHDA and SQIVND (reference sequence). The CDR3 sequence: CASSTTSGAGTDTQYF. Written as DNA, the CDR3 is TGTGCCAGTAGCACGACTAGCGGGGCCGGCACAGATACGCAGTATTTT.

This clone was seen only a few times. The rearrangement links TRBV3-1 (or the pseudogene TRBV3-2) to TRBJ1-1; maybe TRBD1 (5 bases). The V gene lost 2 bases and the J gene lost 2 bases, with 15 bases spanning the gap. The CDR3 spans 16 residues. The germline V gene encodes CDR1 LGHDT and CDR2 YNNKEL (reference sequence). Here the CDR3 DNA reads TGTGCCAGCAGCCAACTATATGGGGGGTCTAACACTGAAGCTTTCTTT. Translated, it gives CASSQLYGGSNTEAFF.

The V and J genes are TRBV9 and TRBJ1-1, with D possibly matching TRBD1 (5 bases). The germline CDR1 and CDR2 sequences are SGDLS and YYNGEE. The V end lost 3 bases, the J end lost 1 base, and 13 bases lay between the germline ends. The CDR3 sequence is 15 residues long. The CDR3 loop is CASSGYRNSNTEAFF. In nucleotides, the CDR3 is TGTGCCAGCAGCGGATACAGGAACTCGAACACTGAAGCTTTCTTT.